The T cell receptor (beta chain) under discussion was sequenced for a study of blood T cells in healthy people across ages. Through a sample-barcoded 5' primer and a J-beta primer mix, a second PCR was run for roughly 6 to 12 cycles. From the 5' RACE reads, TCRdb called clonotypes with MiXCR, one entry per CDR3 protein. This sample carries under 800,000 distinct CDR3 sequences, around 21% of them seen once, and the ten largest clones take more than 3%. V lost 3 bases to trimming and J lost 7 bases; unmatched junction nucleotides: 4. Germline assignment: CDR1 SGHTA and CDR2 FQGTGA. The CDR3 runs 13 residues.

The sample taken for sequencing was blood. V usage is TRBV7-3 and J usage is TRBJ2-5, with 8 positions matching TRBD1. The sequence was obtained from a man aged 65 to 79 in good health. The CDR3 DNA sequence: TGTGCCAGCAGCTTGGGACAGGAGGGGACCCAGTACTTC. It is translated as CASSLGQEGTQYF.